The next 5 T cell receptor beta chains were all read from a single sample in a study of blood T cell repertoires in COVID-19. Assay: immunoSEQ multiplex PCR; the TCRdb copy retains only in-frame clones and omits some. Of approximately 150,000 clones listed, 88% are singletons. The sample consisted of peripheral blood. Every receptor here comes from a middle-aged man who had recovered from COVID-19.

The table lists this clone with a count of one. The J gene is TRBJ2-2, the V gene TRBV5-1; D perhaps matches TRBD2 (5 bases). Germline CDR1 is SGHRS and CDR2 is YFSETQ. The CDR3 extends over 13 amino acids. The V and J ends lost 1 base and 6 bases respectively, with 7 bases between them. DNA of the CDR3: TGCGCCAGCAGCTTGAAGGAGGCCGGGGAGCTGTTTTTT. Translated: CASSLKEAGELFF.

This clone was counted a single time. The chain uses TRBV11-3 and TRBJ2-2; D is ambiguous. The CDR3 is made up of 14 amino acids. Germline V gene sequence: CDR1 SGHNT, CDR2 YENEEA. V lost 5 bases and J lost 3, with 10 bases in between. This chain's CDR3 is CASSQSMDTGELFF. In nucleotides, the CDR3 is TGTGCCAGCAGCCAATCTATGGACACCGGGGAGCTGTTTTTT. Full variable domain (remainder filled in from reference TRBV11-3 and TRBJ2-2): EAGVVQSPRYKIIEKKQPVAFWCNPISGHNTLYWYLQNLGQGPELLIRYENEEAVDDSQLPKDRFSAERLKGVDSTLKIQPAELGDSAVYLCASSQSMDTGELFFGEGSRLTVL.

V is TRBV6-6 and J is TRBJ1-1; TRBD1 matches at 9 bases. Per the germline V gene, CDR1 is MNHNY and CDR2 is SVGAGI (reference sequence). After removal of 8 bases from V and 7 bases from J, the junction contained 5 bases not matched to a gene. This CDR3 has 12 residues. CDR3 DNA: TGTGCCAGCGGGACAGGGATTTTTGAAGCTTTCTTT. It codes for CASGTGIFEAFF.

The V gene is TRBV7-9, the J gene TRBJ2-7; TRBD2 matches at 8 bases. The CDR3 has 14 residues. Trimming took 5 bases from V and 7 from J; bases not matched to a gene: 10. In germline, CDR1 is SEHNR, CDR2 FQNEAQ (reference sequence). CDR3 sequence (DNA): TGTGCCAGCAGCCCCCGGGGGGGATTACAAGAGCAGTACTTC. It encodes CASSPRGGLQEQYF.

The chain employs TRBV6-2 or TRBV6-3 and TRBJ2-4; possible D gene TRBD2, 7 bases. Germline CDR1 MNHEY, CDR2 SVGEGT. The CDR3 is 18 residues long. Trimming pared 2 bases from V and 0 bases from J, leaving 17 bases between. CDR3 region: CASSYHGQREIAKNIQYF. The CDR3, as DNA: TGTGCCAGCAGTTACCACGGACAGCGGGAAATAGCCAAAAACATTCAGTACTTC.